The 16 T cell receptor beta chains in this list originate from one sample, sequenced in a study of metastatic and nonmetastatic thyroid tumors. MiXCR re-clonotyped the PCR reads for TCRdb. In the table there are about 93,000 clones, 10% to 15% of which are singletons. No patient received treatment before thyroid surgery. Sequencing used blood. These receptors all come from a female donor with papillary thyroid cancer or a benign thyroid nodule (not recorded which). Some clones in this sample may be carry-over from other donors' samples.

This clone was counted at least ten times. This may stem from a read error, because a much larger clone lies one nucleotide away. The chain uses TRBV13 and TRBJ2-7; D might be TRBD1 or TRBD2, each matching 5 bases. V lost 1 base and J lost 3, with 22 bases in between. Germline values: CDR1 PRHDT, CDR2 FYEKMQ (reference sequence). The CDR3 has 18 amino acids. The CDR3 coding sequence is TGTGCCAGCAGCTTAGTTTCACTGTGGAGGCAGGGAGACTACGAGCAGTACTTC. Protein: CASSLVSLWRQGDYEQYF.

This chain joins TRBV3-1 and TRBJ2-1, with 12 bases matching TRBD2. The CDR3 is 18 amino acids. V lost 3 bases, J lost 2 bases, and 8 bases stayed unmatched. CDR1 is LGHDT, CDR2 YNNKEL, per germline (reference sequence). This CDR3 reads CASSQGLAGHGAYNEQFF. The DNA of the CDR3 is TGTGCCAGCAGCCAGGGACTAGCGGGCCATGGAGCCTACAATGAGCAGTTCTTC.

As concerns this clone: A clone one base away is much larger, so this may be a read error. This sample includes further DNA sequences coding for the same CDR3. The rearrangement uses TRBV19 and TRBJ2-3; no definite D call. V gave up 3 bases and J gave up 0 bases, with 7 bases separating them. This CDR3 is built from 14 residues. Germline CDR1 is LNHDA and CDR2 is SQIVND (reference sequence). This chain's CDR3 is CASSIGRSTDTQYF. The CDR3 nucleotides are TGTGCCAGTAGTATTGGTAGGAGCACAGATACGCAGTATTTT. The full variable domain, rest sourced from reference TRBV19 and TRBJ2-3, is DGGITQSPKYLFRKEGQNVTLSCEQNLNHDAMYWYRQDPGQGLRLIYYSQIVNDFQKGDIAEGYSVSREKKESFPLTVTSAQKNPTAFYLCASSIGRSTDTQYFGPGTRLTVL.

This clone has at least ten counts. The chain joins TRBV19 to TRBJ1-2; D is uncertain. V shed 0 bases and J shed 2 bases, with 10 bases lying between them. The CDR3 is made up of 15 amino acids. The germline V gene encodes CDR1 LNHDA and CDR2 SQIVND (reference sequence). The CDR3 spells CASSIDLAANYGYTF. The CDR3 DNA follows: TGTGCCAGTAGTATAGATCTGGCGGCCAACTATGGCTACACCTTC. The variable domain in full, completed from reference TRBV19 and TRBJ1-2, reads DGGITQSPKYLFRKEGQNVTLSCEQNLNHDAMYWYRQDPGQGLRLIYYSQIVNDFQKGDIAEGYSVSREKKESFPLTVTSAQKNPTAFYLCASSIDLAANYGYTFGSGTRLTVV.

This clone was counted many times. The chain uses TRBV5-1 and TRBJ1-6; a possible D gene is TRBD1 (5 bases). CDR3 length: 16 residues. CDR1 SGHRS and CDR2 YFSETQ come from the germline V gene. V dropped 7 bases and J dropped 6 bases, with 20 bases sitting between them. The CDR3 coding sequence is TGCGCCAGCCCATTCGGAGCGGGGCTAATTAATTCACCCCTCCACTTT. Its protein product is CASPFGAGLINSPLHF. Full variable domain (missing parts from reference TRBV5-1 and TRBJ1-6): KAGVTQTPRYLIKTRGQQVTLSCSPISGHRSVSWYQQTPGQGLQFLFEYFSETQRNKGNFPGRFSGRQFSNSRSEMNVSTLELGDSALYLCASPFGAGLINSPLHFGNGTRLTVT.

There are many counts of this clone. The V gene is TRBV7-2, the J gene TRBJ2-1; TRBD1 matches at 8 bases. The CDR3 loop spans 17 amino acids. V was clipped by 1 base and J by 6 bases; unmatched bases: 11. From germline, CDR1 is SGHTA and CDR2 FQGNSA. The DNA of the CDR3 is TGTGCCAGCAGCTTAGGGGGCCCGGGACAGGTTCTCAATGAGCAGTTCTTC. Translation: CASSLGGPGQVLNEQFF.

V usage is TRBV10-3 and J usage is TRBJ2-7; weak D call: TRBD1 (5 bases). The germline V gene encodes CDR1 ENHRY and CDR2 SYGVKD. V lost 7 bases and J lost 2, with 12 bases in between. The CDR3 is made up of 13 amino acids. The CDR3 region has the DNA TGTGCCATCACCGGACACCTGGCCTACGAGCAGTACTTC. This gives the protein CAITGHLAYEQYF.

At least ten counts were recorded for this clone. The rearrangement uses TRBV19 and TRBJ2-3; perhaps TRBD1 as D (6 bases). Germline values: CDR1 LNHDA, CDR2 SQIVND (reference sequence). The CDR3 is made up of 15 amino acids. Deletions cut 8 bases from V and 4 bases from J, with 19 bases between. CDR3 coding DNA: TGTGCCAGTCGCACCTCACACAGGGTTGCAGATACGCAGTATTTT. Amino acid sequence: CASRTSHRVADTQYF.

This clone was detected once. This chain joins TRBV28 and TRBJ1-5; D is ambiguous. Germline CDR1 is MDHEN and CDR2 is SYDVKM. Trimming took off 1 base at V and 2 bases at J, with 24 bases between the two ends. The CDR3 contains 20 residues. The CDR3 sequence is CASSLYPVRVPGKGNQPQHF. CDR3 in DNA: TGTGCCAGCAGTTTATACCCCGTGCGGGTTCCAGGAAAGGGCAATCAGCCCCAGCATTTT.

Ten or more counts support this clone. V usage is TRBV3-1 and J usage is TRBJ2-5; D may be TRBD2 (5 bases). CDR3 size: 13 residues. Looked up from germline, CDR1 is LGHDT and CDR2 is YNNKEL (reference sequence). V lost 0 bases, J lost 6 bases, and 8 bases lay in between. For the CDR3, the DNA is TGTGCCAGCAGCCAAGAGGGGAGAAAGACCCAGTACTTC. Amino acid sequence: CASSQEGRKTQYF.

This clone was detected ten times or more. This chain connects TRBV7-9 to TRBJ1-5, with D tentatively TRBD1 (5 bases). Germline values: CDR1 SEHNR, CDR2 FQNEAQ (reference sequence). The CDR3 contains 14 residues. The V end was cut by 4 bases, the J end by 0 bases, with 7 bases between. This chain's CDR3 is CASSSGGSNQPQHF. As DNA, the CDR3 is TGTGCCAGCAGCTCGGGGGGTAGCAATCAGCCCCAGCATTTT.

This clone was counted many times. This chain uses TRBV5-1 with TRBJ2-3; 9 bases agree with TRBD2. Trimming removed 5 bases from V and 6 bases from J; junction bases left unmatched: 10. CDR3 length: 15 amino acids. CDR1 is SGHRS, CDR2 YFSETQ, per germline. CDR3 protein: CASREGVAGADTQYF. The CDR3 coding sequence is TGCGCCAGCAGAGAAGGGGTAGCGGGAGCGGATACGCAGTATTTT.

The chain uses TRBV30 and TRBJ2-7, with 7 bases identical to TRBD1. CDR1 and CDR2 (germline): GTSNPN, SVGIG (reference sequence). After removal of 4 bases from V and 1 base from J, the junction contained 4 bases not matched to a gene. This CDR3 spans 13 amino acids. The CDR3 DNA sequence: TGTGCCTGGATCGCAGGGGGATCCTACGAGCAGTACTTC. Protein sequence: CAWIAGGSYEQYF. The full variable domain, with the rest looked up from reference TRBV30 and TRBJ2-7, is SQTIHQWPATLVQPVGSPLSLECTVEGTSNPNLYWYRQAAGRGLQLLFYSVGIGQISSEVPQNLSASRPQDRQFILSSKKLLLSDSGFYLCAWIAGGSYEQYFGPGTRLTVT.

There are many counts of this clone. CDR3 sequence reads: CSVAGGFGSPLEQYF. CDR3 DNA: TGCAGCGTTGCAGGTGGGTTTGGCAGTCCACTCGAGCAGTACTTC. This chain joins TRBV29-1 and TRBJ2-7; D is ambiguous. This CDR3 has 15 amino acids. Per germline, CDR1 SQVTM and CDR2 ANQGSEA. V dropped 4 bases and J dropped 6 bases, with 22 bases sitting between them.

As for this clone: This may arise from a read error, as a much more abundant clone is one base away. The V gene is TRBV24-1, the J gene TRBJ2-1; a weak D match, TRBD1 (5 bases). Germline CDR1 is KGHDR and CDR2 is SFDVKD. This CDR3 spans 14 amino acids. CDR3 residues: CAASDRRVGAAPFF. In nucleotides, the CDR3 is TGTGCCGCCAGTGATCGACGGGTAGGGGCAGCTCCGTTCTTC.

This clone has a handful of counts. One base away lies a much larger clone, so this may be a sequencing read error. In the same sample, other DNA sequences code for this CDR3. In DNA, the CDR3 is TGCAGCGTATCCGGGACCTTGAGCTCCTACGAGCAGTACTTC. Amino acids: CSVSGTLSSYEQYF. This chain connects TRBV29-1 to TRBJ2-7; perhaps D is TRBD1 or TRBD2 (5 bases each). The V gene lost 6 bases and the J gene lost 0 bases, with 15 bases spanning the gap. Germline CDR1 reads SQVTM; CDR2 reads ANQGSEA. The CDR3 sequence is 14 residues long.